The entry below describes one T cell receptor beta chain. The sample is drawn from a study of control samples from healthy donors and cancer patients. The method was immunoSEQ multiplex PCR; TCRdb's version includes in-frame clones alone and lacks a portion of them. The table lists more than 95,000 clones, around 92% of them singletons. The receptor comes from a man older than 75 with head and neck cancer. Sequencing was performed on PBMCs.

The CDR3 bases are TGTGCCAGCAGCCACCCCTCTAGCGGGGGGGTTCAAGAGACCCAGTACTTC. Encoded protein: CASSHPSSGGVQETQYF. This chain links TRBV5-4 with TRBJ2-5, with 12 bases identical to TRBD2. The CDR3 is 17 amino acids. V trimming: 4 bases; J trimming: 2 bases; junction bases outside the gene matches: 9. Per germline, CDR1 SGHNT and CDR2 YYREEE (reference sequence). The complete variable domain, with remaining parts taken from reference TRBV5-4 and TRBJ2-5, reads ETGVTQSPTHLIKTRGQQVTLRCSSQSGHNTVSWYQQALGQGPQFIFQYYREEENGRGNFPPRFSGLQFPNYSSELNVNALELDDSALYLCASSHPSSGGVQETQYFGPGTRLLVL.